The 9 T cell receptor beta chains below were found in one sample sequenced in a study of cytomegalovirus exposure and HLA in healthy donors. The PCR made use of 60 Vbeta and 13 Jbeta primers. Sequencing used immunoSEQ multiplex PCR; TCRdb keeps in-frame clones, though not all of them. The sample contains 110,000 or so clones, roughly three quarters of which appear only once. Specimen: PBMCs. These receptors all come from a man aged 50-59 years in good health and CMV-seropositive.

The chain uses TRBV11-2 and TRBJ2-7, with 12 bases fitting TRBD2. CDR3 size: 19 residues. CDR1 and CDR2 from the germline V gene are SGHAT and FQNNGV. J lost 2 bases, V lost 5 bases, and 16 bases had no gene match. The DNA for the CDR3 is TGTGCCAGCAGCCTAGCTAGCGGGAGGGCGGGGTCCAGTCCCTACGAGCAGTACTTC. This codes for CASSLASGRAGSSPYEQYF.

This clone was observed a few times. V and J are TRBV7-6 and TRBJ2-5, with TRBD2 matching 8 bases. The CDR3 covers 16 residues. With 5 bases clipped from V and 1 base from J, the junction kept 9 bases outside the gene matches. In germline, CDR1 is SGHVS, CDR2 FNYEAQ. CDR3 bases: TGTGCCAGCAGCCCCGGGGCGGGGGGACTCCAAGAGACCCAGTACTTC. Encoded protein: CASSPGAGGLQETQYF. Drawing the rest from reference TRBV7-6 and TRBJ2-5, the complete variable domain is GAGVSQSPRYKVTKRGQDVALRCDPISGHVSLYWYRQALGQGPEFLTYFNYEAQQDKSGLPNDRFSAERPEGSISTLTIQRTEQRDSAMYRCASSPGAGGLQETQYFGPGTRLLVL.

Of note for this clone: A junction end diverges from the germline sequence, so it may reflect a read error. The gene calls are TRBV7-9 and TRBJ1-2; D possibly corresponds to TRBD1 (6 bases). The CDR3 has 13 residues. Germline V lookup: CDR1 SEHNR, CDR2 FQNEAQ (reference sequence). The CDR3 region has the DNA TGTTCCAGCAGCCCAGGGGTAGGGAGCGGCTACACCTTC. Encoded protein: CSSSPGVGSGYTF.

The chain has TRBV7-6 and TRBJ2-2; the match to TRBD1 covers 7 bases. This CDR3 region has 15 residues. The J segment lost 6 bases and the V segment lost 5 bases, leaving 9 bases of the junction unmatched. Germline CDR1 reads SGHVS; CDR2 reads FNYEAQ. The CDR3 sequence is CASSPLTTGAGELFF. The CDR3 DNA reads as TGTGCCAGCAGCCCATTAACAACAGGGGCCGGGGAGCTGTTTTTT. Based on the CDR3 plus reference TRBV7-6 and TRBJ2-2, the full variable domain is GAGVSQSPRYKVTKRGQDVALRCDPISGHVSLYWYRQALGQGPEFLTYFNYEAQQDKSGLPNDRFSAERPEGSISTLTIQRTEQRDSAMYRCASSPLTTGAGELFFGEGSRLTVL.

A single count supports this clone. V is TRBV7-9 and J is TRBJ2-2; D remains unclear. Germline CDR1 SEHNR, CDR2 FQNEAQ (reference sequence). Trimming pared 9 bases from V and 0 bases from J, leaving 11 bases between. The CDR3 runs 14 residues. The chain's CDR3 is CAREEAPNTGELFF. In nucleotides, the CDR3 is TGTGCCAGAGAGGAAGCACCGAACACCGGGGAGCTGTTTTTT.

This chain connects TRBV5-8 to TRBJ1-1; 8 positions match TRBD1. Trimming removed 5 bases from V and 3 bases from J; junction bases left unmatched: 9. The CDR3 is made up of 15 amino acids. Germline lookup yields CDR1 SGHTS and CDR2 YDEGEE. The CDR3 sequence: CASRWPGQDDTEAFF. CDR3 coding DNA: TGTGCCAGCAGGTGGCCGGGACAGGACGACACTGAAGCTTTCTTT.

There are a few counts of this clone. V gene TRBV6-5 combines with J gene TRBJ1-5, with D hard to call. Deletions cut 6 bases from V and 0 bases from J, with 12 bases between. The germline gives CDR1 MNHEY, CDR2 SVGAGI. This CDR3 spans 15 amino acids. Here the CDR3 reads CASSRGGLSNQPQHF. As DNA, the CDR3 is TGTGCCAGCAGCCGGGGAGGGCTTAGCAATCAGCCCCAGCATTTT.

The chain combines TRBV19 with TRBJ1-5, with D uncertain. Germline V gene lookup returns CDR1 LNHDA and CDR2 SQIVND (reference sequence). This CDR3 is 15 amino acids long. V lost 4 bases and J 2 bases, leaving 12 bases between the germline ends. CDR3 amino acids: CASSTGNWGNQPQHF. CDR3 DNA: TGTGCCAGTAGTACCGGGAATTGGGGCAATCAGCCCCAGCATTTT. The full variable domain, in which reference TRBV19 and TRBJ1-5 provide the parts outside the CDR3, is DGGITQSPKYLFRKEGQNVTLSCEQNLNHDAMYWYRQDPGQGLRLIYYSQIVNDFQKGDIAEGYSVSREKKESFPLTVTSAQKNPTAFYLCASSTGNWGNQPQHFGDGTRLSIL.

This rearrangement joins TRBV1 to TRBJ2-7; whether TRBD1, the table's D call, matches the DNA was not checked. TRBV1 is described as a pseudogene. The CDR3 is made up of 15 amino acids. The CDR3 loop reads CTSRPWTGETYEQYF. CDR3 DNA sequence: TGCACCAGCAGACCCTGGACAGGCGAAACCTACGAGCAGTACTTC.